This T cell receptor beta chain originates from a study of graft-versus-host responses after intestinal transplantation. About the study: Transplant types were multivisceral, liver-intestinal, or isolated intestinal. Anti-thymocyte globulin induction, then tacrolimus and steroids for around 3 years, went to all recipients. The study, taken as a whole, reports: The marrow of recipients harbored GvH clones, and ileum or blood showed some of them first. Clonal ratios of graft-versus-host to host-versus-graft in allografts were high for patients exhibiting graft-donor T cell macrochimerism.

TCRdb keeps only in-frame clones here, not all; method: immunoSEQ multiplex PCR. The sample includes roughly 100,000 clones, roughly nine tenths seen only once; the top ten take approximately 1%. As concerns this clone: What it binds is unknown.

The specimen was unstimulated CD4+ T cells sorted from spleen or lymph node cells, collected before intestinal transplant. The TCR comes from a human donor who received an intestinal transplant.

The CDR3 protein is CASSLLGNTGELFF. CDR3 DNA sequence: TGTGCCAGCAGCTTACTTGGGAACACCGGGGAGCTGTTTTTT. The chain joins TRBV5-4 to TRBJ2-2; no definite D call. V shed 2 bases and J shed 1 base, with 6 bases lying between them. Per germline, CDR1 SGHNT and CDR2 YYREEE (reference sequence). CDR3 length: 14 amino acids.